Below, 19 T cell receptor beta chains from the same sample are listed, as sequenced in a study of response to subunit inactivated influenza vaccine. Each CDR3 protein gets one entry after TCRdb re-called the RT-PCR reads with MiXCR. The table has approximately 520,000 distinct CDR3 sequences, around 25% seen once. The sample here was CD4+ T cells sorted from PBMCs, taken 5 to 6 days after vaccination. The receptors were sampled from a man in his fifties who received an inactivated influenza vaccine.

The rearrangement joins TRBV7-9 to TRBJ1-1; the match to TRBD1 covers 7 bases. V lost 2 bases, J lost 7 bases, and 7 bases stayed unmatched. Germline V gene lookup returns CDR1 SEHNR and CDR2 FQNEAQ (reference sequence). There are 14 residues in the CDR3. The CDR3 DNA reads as TGTGCCAGCAGCTTAAACGACAGGGCGAATGAAGCTTTCTTT. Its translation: CASSLNDRANEAFF.

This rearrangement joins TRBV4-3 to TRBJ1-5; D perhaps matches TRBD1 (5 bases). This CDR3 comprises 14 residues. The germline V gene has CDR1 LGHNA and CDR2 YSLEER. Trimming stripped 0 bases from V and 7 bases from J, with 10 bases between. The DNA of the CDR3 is TGCGCCAGCAGCCAAGATTGGGGGGAGCAGCCCCAGCATTTT. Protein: CASSQDWGEQPQHF.

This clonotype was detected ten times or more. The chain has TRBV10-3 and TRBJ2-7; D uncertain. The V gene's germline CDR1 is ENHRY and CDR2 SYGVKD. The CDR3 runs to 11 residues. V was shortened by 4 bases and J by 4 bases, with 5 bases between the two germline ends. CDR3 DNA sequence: TGTGCCATCAGTGTGGGGTACGAGCAGTACTTC. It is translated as CAISVGYEQYF.

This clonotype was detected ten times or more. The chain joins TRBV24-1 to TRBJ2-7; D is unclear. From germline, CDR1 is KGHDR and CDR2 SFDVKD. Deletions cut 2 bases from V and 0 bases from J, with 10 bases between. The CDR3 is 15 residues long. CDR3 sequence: CATSDSGPSSYEQYF. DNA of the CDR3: TGTGCCACCAGTGATTCCGGGCCAAGCTCCTACGAGCAGTACTTC.

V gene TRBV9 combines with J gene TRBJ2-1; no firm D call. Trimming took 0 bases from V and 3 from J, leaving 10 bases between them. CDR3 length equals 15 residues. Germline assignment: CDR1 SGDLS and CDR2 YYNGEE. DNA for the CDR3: TGTGCCAGCAGCGTAGGTTTCAGCCACTACAATGAGCAGTTCTTC. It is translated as CASSVGFSHYNEQFF.

Here the CDR3 reads CASSLGQGRGNTIYF. The DNA for the CDR3 is TGTGCCAGCAGCTTAGGACAAGGGCGTGGAAACACCATATATTTT. The chain combines TRBV7-9 with TRBJ1-3; D not certain. The V and J ends lost 1 base and 3 bases respectively, with 10 bases between them. The length of the CDR3 is 15 residues. Germline V gives CDR1 SEHNR, CDR2 FQNEAQ (reference sequence).

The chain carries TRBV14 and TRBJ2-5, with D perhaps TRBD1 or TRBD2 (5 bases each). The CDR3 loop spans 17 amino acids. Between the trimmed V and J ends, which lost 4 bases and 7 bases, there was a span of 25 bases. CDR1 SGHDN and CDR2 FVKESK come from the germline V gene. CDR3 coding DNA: TGTGCCAGCAGCCCCCTAGGAGACGGGACGTCTTTGGGGACCCAGTACTTC. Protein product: CASSPLGDGTSLGTQYF.

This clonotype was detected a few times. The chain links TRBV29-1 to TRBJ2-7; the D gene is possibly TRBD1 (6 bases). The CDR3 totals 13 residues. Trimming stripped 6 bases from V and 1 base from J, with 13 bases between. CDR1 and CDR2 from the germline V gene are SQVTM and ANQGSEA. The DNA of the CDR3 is TGCAGCGTCCTGACAGGCCCTTCCTACGAGCAGTACTTC. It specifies CSVLTGPSYEQYF.

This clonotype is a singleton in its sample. Here the CDR3 reads CASSSSSLPQYF. In DNA, the CDR3 is TGTGCCAGCAGTTCTAGCTCCCTGCCGCAGTATTTT. The rearrangement uses TRBV28 and TRBJ2-3, with D possibly matching TRBD2 (5 bases). V lost 4 bases and J 10 bases, leaving 12 bases between the germline ends. The CDR3 loop spans 12 amino acids. Per the germline V gene, CDR1 is MDHEN and CDR2 is SYDVKM.

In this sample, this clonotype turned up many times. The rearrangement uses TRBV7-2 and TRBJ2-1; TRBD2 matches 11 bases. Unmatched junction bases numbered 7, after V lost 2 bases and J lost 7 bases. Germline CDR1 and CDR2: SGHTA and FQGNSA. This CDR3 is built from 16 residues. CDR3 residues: CASSLIAGGPLNEQFF. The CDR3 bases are TGTGCCAGCAGCTTAATAGCGGGGGGGCCTTTGAATGAGCAGTTCTTC.

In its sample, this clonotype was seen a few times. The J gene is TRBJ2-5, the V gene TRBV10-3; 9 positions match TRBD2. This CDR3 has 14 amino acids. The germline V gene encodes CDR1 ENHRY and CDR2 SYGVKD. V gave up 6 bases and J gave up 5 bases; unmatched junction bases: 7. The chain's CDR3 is CAISLGLAGETQYF. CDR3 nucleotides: TGTGCCATCAGCCTGGGACTAGCCGGGGAGACCCAGTACTTC.

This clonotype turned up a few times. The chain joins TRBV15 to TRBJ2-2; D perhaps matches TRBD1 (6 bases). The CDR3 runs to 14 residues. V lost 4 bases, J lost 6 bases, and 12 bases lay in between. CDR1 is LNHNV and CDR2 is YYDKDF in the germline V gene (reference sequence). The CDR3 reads CATSTNRVAGELFF. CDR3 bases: TGTGCCACCAGCACGAACAGGGTGGCCGGGGAGCTGTTTTTT.

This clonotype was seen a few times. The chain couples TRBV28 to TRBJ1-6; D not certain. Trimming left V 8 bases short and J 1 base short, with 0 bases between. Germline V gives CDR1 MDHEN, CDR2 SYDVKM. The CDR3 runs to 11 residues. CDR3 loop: CASSYNSPLHF. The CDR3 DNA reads TGTGCCAGCTCCTATAATTCACCCCTCCACTTT.

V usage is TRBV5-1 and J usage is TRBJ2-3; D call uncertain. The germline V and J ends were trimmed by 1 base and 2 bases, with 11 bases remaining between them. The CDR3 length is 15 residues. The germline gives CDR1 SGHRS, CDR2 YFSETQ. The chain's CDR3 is CASSLRLGPTDTQYF. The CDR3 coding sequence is TGCGCCAGCAGCTTGAGACTCGGCCCCACAGATACGCAGTATTTT.

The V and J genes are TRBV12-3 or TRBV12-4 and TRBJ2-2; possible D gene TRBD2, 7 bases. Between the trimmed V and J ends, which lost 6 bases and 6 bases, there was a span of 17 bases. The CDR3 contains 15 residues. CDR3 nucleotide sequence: TGTGCCAGCAGCCCACACGGGGGGCGACCCGGGGAGCTGTTTTTT. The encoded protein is CASSPHGGRPGELFF.

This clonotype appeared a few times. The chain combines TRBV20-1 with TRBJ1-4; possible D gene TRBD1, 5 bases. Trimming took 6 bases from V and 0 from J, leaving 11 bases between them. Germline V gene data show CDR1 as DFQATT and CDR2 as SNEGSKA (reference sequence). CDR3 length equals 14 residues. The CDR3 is CSAEGPATNEKLFF. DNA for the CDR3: TGCAGTGCGGAGGGACCTGCAACTAATGAAAAACTGTTTTTT.

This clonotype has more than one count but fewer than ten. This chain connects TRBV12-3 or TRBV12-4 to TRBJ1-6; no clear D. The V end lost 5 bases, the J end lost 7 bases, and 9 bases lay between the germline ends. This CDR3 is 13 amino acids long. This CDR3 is CASSRGRNSPLHF. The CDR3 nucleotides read TGTGCCAGCAGTCGTGGTCGGAATTCACCCCTCCACTTT.

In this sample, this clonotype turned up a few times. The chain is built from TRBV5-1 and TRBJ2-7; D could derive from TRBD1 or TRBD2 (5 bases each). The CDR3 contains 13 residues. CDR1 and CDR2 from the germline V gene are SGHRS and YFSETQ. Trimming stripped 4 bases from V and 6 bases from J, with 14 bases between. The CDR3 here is CASSRGDRPEQYF. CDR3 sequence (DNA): TGCGCCAGCAGCCGAGGGGATCGACCCGAGCAGTACTTC.

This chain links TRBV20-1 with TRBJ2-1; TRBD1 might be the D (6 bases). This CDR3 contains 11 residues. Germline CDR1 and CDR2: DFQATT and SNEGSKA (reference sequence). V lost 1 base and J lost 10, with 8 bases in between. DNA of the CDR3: TGCAGTGCTAGAGGCAGGGGAGAGCAGTTCTTC. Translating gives CSARGRGEQFF.